One and the same sample provided the 32 T cell receptor beta chains below, sequenced in a study of regulatory T cells in long-lasting Graves disease. HTBI primers from iRepertoire and Arm-PCR of CDR3 regions yielded the TCR beta libraries. TCRdb ran MiXCR on the multiplex PCR reads and lists one entry per CDR3 protein. The sample consists of a few hundred thousand distinct CDR3 sequences, 16% of them appearing once. The time point denotes: newly diagnosed GD, antithyroid drugs for less than 3 months. With RNA extracted from PBMCs as input, the TCR library was made. These sequences were also reported in another study, on T cells in Graves' hyperthyroidism and ophthalmopathy.

The sample was peripheral blood mononuclear cells (PBMCs), taken at new diagnosis, from a patient treated with antithyroid drugs. Receptor source: a man in his forties with Graves disease.

This clonotype showed up many times. A far larger clone differs by one base, so this is likely a read error. V and J are TRBV27 and TRBJ2-5; TRBD2 agrees at 9 bases. Germline lookup yields CDR1 MNHEY and CDR2 SMNVEV (reference sequence). The trim removed 5 bases at V and 4 bases at J, leaving 14 bases unmatched. The CDR3 spans 17 residues. CDR3 loop: CASSDLREGDGRETQYF. In nucleotides, the CDR3 is TGTGCCAGCAGTGATTTGCGGGAGGGGGATGGACGAGAGACCCAGTACTTC.

This clonotype showed up just a few times. This may stem from a read error, because a much larger clone lies one nucleotide away. V and J are TRBV28 and TRBJ1-5; D unclear. The CDR3 sequence is 13 residues long. From germline, CDR1 is MDHEN and CDR2 SYDVKM. V lost 4 bases and J 2 bases, leaving 6 bases between the germline ends. CDR3 coding DNA: TGTGCCAGCAGTTCAAATGGCAATCAGCCCCAGCATTTT. Amino acid sequence: CASSSNGNQPQHF.

In this sample, this clonotype turned up a few times. The CDR3 here is CASSRTSGGGRELFF. As DNA, the CDR3 is TGTGCCAGCAGCCGGACTAGCGGGGGGGGCCGGGAGCTGTTTTTT. This chain links TRBV11-3 with TRBJ2-2; 15 bases fit TRBD2. V was clipped by 5 bases and J by 9 bases; unmatched bases: 4. The CDR3 loop spans 15 amino acids. From germline, CDR1 is SGHNT and CDR2 YENEEA.

This clonotype was observed many times. V is TRBV11-3 and J is TRBJ1-2; 8 nucleotides match TRBD1. The ends lost 0 bases at V and 6 bases at J; junction bases unmatched: 3. Per germline, CDR1 SGHNT and CDR2 YENEEA. The CDR3 is made up of 14 amino acids. CDR3 region: CASSLDPGGHGYTF. The CDR3 nucleotides read TGTGCCAGCAGCTTAGATCCAGGGGGCCATGGCTACACCTTC.

This clonotype showed up many times. The chain links TRBV18 to TRBJ1-6; D gene uncertain. Germline lookup yields CDR1 KGHSH and CDR2 LQKENI. The CDR3 runs 13 residues. Trimming took off 2 bases at V and 6 bases at J, with 5 bases between the two ends. The CDR3 reads CASSPKGNSPLHF. The CDR3, as DNA: TGTGCCAGCTCACCAAAGGGTAATTCACCCCTCCACTTT.

This clonotype has ten or more counts. The genes are TRBV11-2 and TRBJ1-1, with TRBD1 as a possible D gene (5 bases). The CDR3 runs 14 residues. The V and J ends lost 4 bases and 0 bases respectively, with 9 bases between them. Germline V gives CDR1 SGHAT, CDR2 FQNNGV. This CDR3 reads CASSSGSMNTEAFF. The CDR3 nucleotides are TGTGCCAGCAGCTCAGGGAGCATGAACACTGAAGCTTTCTTT.

This clonotype was counted many times. V is TRBV7-9 and J is TRBJ2-3; D unresolved. The CDR3 loop spans 13 amino acids. Trimming pared 7 bases from V and 5 bases from J, leaving 13 bases between. The V gene's germline CDR1 is SEHNR and CDR2 FQNEAQ (reference sequence). CDR3: CASNRLRVDTQYF. The CDR3, as DNA: TGTGCCAGCAACCGTTTGAGAGTAGATACGCAGTATTTT. The full variable domain, completed using reference TRBV7-9 and TRBJ2-3, is DTGVSQNPRHKITKRGQNVTFRCDPISEHNRLYWYRQTLGQGPEFLTYFQNEAQLEKSRLLSDRFSAERPKGSFSTLEIQRTEQGDSAMYLCASNRLRVDTQYFGPGTRLTVL.

This clonotype was observed many times. V is TRBV5-1 and J is TRBJ2-1; D remains unclear. The CDR3 has 15 residues. The V end lost 0 bases, the J end lost 4 bases, and 11 bases lay between the germline ends. In germline, CDR1 is SGHRS, CDR2 YFSETQ. DNA of the CDR3: TGCGCCAGCAGCTTGGTACTCGGCAGGTACAATGAGCAGTTCTTC. Amino acids: CASSLVLGRYNEQFF.

This clonotype showed up many times. J is TRBJ2-1 and V is TRBV18; 10 positions agree with TRBD1. V was clipped by 4 bases and J by 4 bases; unmatched bases: 4. Germline CDR1 and CDR2: KGHSH and LQKENI. The CDR3 is made up of 15 amino acids. The CDR3 DNA sequence: TGTGCCAGCTCACGACAGGGGGCGGTTTACAATGAGCAGTTCTTC. It specifies CASSRQGAVYNEQFF.

The rearrangement uses TRBV9 and TRBJ1-5, with TRBD1 matching 8 bases. Germline V CDR1 and CDR2: SGDLS, YYNGEE. The CDR3 is 15 amino acids. With V trimmed by 0 bases and J by 7 bases, 6 bases remained unmatched. CDR3 nucleotide sequence: TGTGCCAGCAGCGTAGACCCAGGGGGCGCACAGCCCCAGCATTTT. Amino acid sequence: CASSVDPGGAQPQHF.

V and J are TRBV6-1 and TRBJ1-6; D possibly corresponds to TRBD1 (5 bases). The CDR3 loop spans 15 amino acids. Germline V gene lookup returns CDR1 MNHNS and CDR2 SASEGT. The V gene lost 6 bases and the J gene lost 3 bases, with 12 bases spanning the gap. The CDR3 loop reads CASRRGRHYNSPLHF. The CDR3 DNA follows: TGTGCCAGCAGAAGGGGCCGACACTATAATTCACCCCTCCACTTT.

This clonotype was observed many times. The genes are TRBV7-2 and TRBJ2-7; TRBD1 matches 8 bases. Germline CDR1 SGHTA, CDR2 FQGNSA. V was pared by 2 bases and J by 0 bases, with 6 bases of the junction left unmatched. This CDR3 contains 16 residues. CDR3 bases: TGTGCCAGCAGCTTACTGGGACAGGTAGGCTCCTACGAGCAGTACTTC. Its protein is CASSLLGQVGSYEQYF.

This clonotype was detected ten times or more. The chain recombines TRBV7-9 with TRBJ2-2; 8 nucleotides align to TRBD2. Losses at the gene ends were 5 bases for V and 0 bases for J; bases not matched to a gene: 5. This CDR3 is built from 16 residues. Germline lookup yields CDR1 SEHNR and CDR2 FQNEAQ (reference sequence). DNA of the CDR3: TGTGCCAGCAGCAGCCGCGGGGGGCCGAACACCGGGGAGCTGTTTTTT. Its protein product is CASSSRGGPNTGELFF.

This clonotype appeared many times. The chain recombines TRBV28 with TRBJ2-7; D gene ambiguous. The CDR3 consists of 13 residues. Germline V gene lookup returns CDR1 MDHEN and CDR2 SYDVKM. Trimming removed 10 bases at V and 3 bases at J, with 16 bases between. DNA for the CDR3: TGTGCCACCCGTGAAGGGTCACTCTACGAGCAGTACTTC. Protein product: CATREGSLYEQYF.

This clonotype was seen repeatedly, ten times or more. This rearrangement joins TRBV12-3 or TRBV12-4 to TRBJ2-7; no firm D call. The CDR3 runs to 13 residues. Trimming took off 5 bases at V and 5 bases at J, with 13 bases between the two ends. The CDR3 DNA is TGTGCCAGCAGTCCAGGACGGTTTCACGAGCAGTACTTC. Translation: CASSPGRFHEQYF.

This clonotype was seen a few times. This could be a read error, since a much larger clone is one nucleotide away. The chain carries TRBV5-5 and TRBJ2-7; 10 bases fit TRBD1. V lost 1 base to trimming and J lost 5 bases; unmatched junction nucleotides: 6. Germline V lookup: CDR1 SGHKS, CDR2 YYEKEE (reference sequence). The CDR3 is 15 residues long. The CDR3 region is CASSLSGQGPNEQYF. The CDR3 coding sequence is TGTGCCAGCAGCTTGTCGGGACAGGGGCCCAACGAGCAGTACTTC.

This clonotype has at least ten counts. J is TRBJ1-5 and V is TRBV7-2; TRBD1 might be the D (6 bases). Between the trimmed V and J ends, which lost 5 bases and 4 bases, there was a span of 9 bases. The CDR3 runs 13 residues. Germline CDR1 reads SGHTA; CDR2 reads FQGNSA. CDR3 protein: CASSRQVNQPQHF. The CDR3 region has the DNA TGTGCCAGCAGCAGACAGGTTAATCAGCCCCAGCATTTT.

This clonotype turned up a few times. This rearrangement joins TRBV7-2 to TRBJ2-3, with unresolved D. The V and J ends lost 5 bases and 6 bases respectively, with 12 bases between them. There are 13 residues in the CDR3. CDR1 and CDR2 from the germline V gene are SGHTA and FQGNSA. The CDR3 spells CASSPQHGDTQYF. DNA of the CDR3: TGTGCCAGCAGCCCACAACACGGGGATACGCAGTATTTT.

This clonotype was seen at least ten times. The genes are TRBV30 and TRBJ1-6, with 7 bases fitting TRBD1. V shed 3 bases, J shed 14 bases, and the junction held 19 bases outside the gene matches. There are 16 residues in the CDR3. From germline, CDR1 is GTSNPN and CDR2 SVGIG (reference sequence). The CDR3 coding sequence is TGTGCCTGGAGCCGACCAGGGGGATTCGGTTTGAGTGCCCTCCACTTT. It codes for CAWSRPGGFGLSALHF.

This clonotype was seen ten or more times. This chain connects TRBV6-1 to TRBJ1-5; D not certain. CDR1 and CDR2 (germline): MNHNS, SASEGT. V was trimmed by 2 bases and J by 3 bases, leaving 8 bases between them. The CDR3 consists of 14 residues. The CDR3 bases are TGTGCCAGCAGTGAAAGGGTTGACAATCAGCCCCAGCATTTT. This translates into CASSERVDNQPQHF.

This clonotype has a count of ten or more. This chain uses TRBV12-3 or TRBV12-4 with TRBJ1-2, with D maybe TRBD1 (5 bases). The length of the CDR3 is 13 residues. Trimming shortened V by 6 bases and J by 8 bases, and 16 bases separated the two germline ends. For the CDR3, the DNA is TGTGCCAGCAGCCCCGGGGGAAGGAGCGGCTACACCTTC. This codes for CASSPGGRSGYTF.

This clonotype was recorded a few times. The rearrangement uses TRBV20-1 and TRBJ1-6, with D perhaps TRBD1 (6 bases). V was clipped by 0 bases and J by 4 bases, with 13 bases between them. This CDR3 has 16 residues. Germline values: CDR1 DFQATT, CDR2 SNEGSKA (reference sequence). Written as DNA, the CDR3 is TGCAGTGCTAGAGACGGGACATTCGTGTATAATTCACCCCTCCACTTT. It translates to CSARDGTFVYNSPLHF.

This clonotype was observed many times. The chain recombines TRBV11-3 with TRBJ1-4, with TRBD1 matching over 7 bases. The CDR3 is 15 residues long. J gave up 5 bases and V 3 bases, and 6 bases lay outside the gene matches. Germline V gene lookup returns CDR1 SGHNT and CDR2 YENEEA. CDR3 nucleotide sequence: TGTGCCAGCAGCTTCGGCACAGGGGCAAATGAAAAACTGTTTTTT. Residues: CASSFGTGANEKLFF.

In this sample, this clonotype turned up many times. This rearrangement joins TRBV28 to TRBJ1-1; 8 positions agree with TRBD1. The length of the CDR3 is 16 residues. CDR1 is MDHEN and CDR2 is SYDVKM in the germline V gene. The V gene end was trimmed by 7 bases and the J gene end by 4 bases; junction bases not matched to a gene: 14. CDR3 nucleotide sequence: TGTGCCAGCACCATTGTGAGATACAGGGGGAGCACTGAAGCTTTCTTT. Its translation: CASTIVRYRGSTEAFF.

A remark on this clonotype: Possible read error: a much larger clone is one base away. The rearrangement uses TRBV19 and TRBJ2-3; TRBD1 is a possible D gene (6 bases). V shed 8 bases and J shed 4 bases, with 22 bases lying between them. Germline V gene data show CDR1 as LNHDA and CDR2 as SQIVND (reference sequence). The CDR3 contains 16 residues. The chain's CDR3 is CASCTGTKNRADTQYF. The CDR3 DNA reads as TGTGCCAGTTGTACCGGGACAAAAAATCGGGCAGATACGCAGTATTTT. The whole variable domain, filled in from reference TRBV19 and TRBJ2-3, reads DGGITQSPKYLFRKEGQNVTLSCEQNLNHDAMYWYRQDPGQGLRLIYYSQIVNDFQKGDIAEGYSVSREKKESFPLTVTSAQKNPTAFYLCASCTGTKNRADTQYFGPGTRLTVL.

This clonotype was observed at least ten times. The J gene is TRBJ2-5, the V gene TRBV4-1; D is unclear. This CDR3 contains 15 residues. V shed 1 base and J shed 5 bases, with 14 bases lying between them. CDR1 is MGHRA and CDR2 is YSYEKL in the germline V gene. CDR3 in amino acids: CASSQVSLASETQYF. The CDR3, as DNA: TGCGCCAGCAGCCAAGTTAGTCTTGCAAGTGAGACCCAGTACTTC.

A note on this clonotype: One base away lies a much larger clone, so this may be a sequencing read error. The V call is TRBV27, the J call TRBJ2-2; D is perhaps TRBD2 (5 bases). V lost 6 bases and J lost 3, with 11 bases in between. The CDR3 is 14 residues long. Looked up from germline, CDR1 is MNHEY and CDR2 is SMNVEV (reference sequence). CDR3 residues: CASRREGDTGELFF. The CDR3 DNA reads TGTGCCAGCAGACGAGAGGGCGACACCGGGGAGCTGTTTTTT.

This clonotype came up once. The chain is built from TRBV10-3 and TRBJ2-6; D might be TRBD1 (6 bases). CDR3 length: 16 residues. Germline assignment: CDR1 ENHRY and CDR2 SYGVKD. The V end lost 8 bases, the J end lost 3 bases, and 17 bases lay between the germline ends. CDR3 region: CAIRFRGANGANVLTF. The CDR3 nucleotides read TGTGCCATCCGGTTCAGGGGCGCTAATGGGGCCAACGTCCTGACTTTC.

This chain links TRBV29-1 with TRBJ1-1, with 8 bases that match TRBD1. Looked up from germline, CDR1 is SQVTM and CDR2 is ANQGSEA. Unmatched junction bases numbered 1, after V lost 6 bases and J lost 1 base. The CDR3 extends over 12 amino acids. As DNA, the CDR3 is TGCAGCGTCGACAGGGGGAACACTGAAGCTTTCTTT. It is translated as CSVDRGNTEAFF.

In its sample, this clonotype was seen many times. The chain has TRBV7-9 and TRBJ1-2; D call uncertain. CDR1 and CDR2 (germline): SEHNR, FQNEAQ (reference sequence). The CDR3 contains 12 residues. V was shortened by 8 bases and J by 2 bases, with 9 bases between the two germline ends. Written as DNA, the CDR3 is TGTGCCAGCTCCGGGCACAACTATGGCTACACCTTC. Its translation is CASSGHNYGYTF.

V gene TRBV18 combines with J gene TRBJ2-7; TRBD1 matches at 11 bases. The CDR3 contains 16 residues. The germline gives CDR1 KGHSH, CDR2 LQKENI. V was pared by 3 bases and J by 0 bases, with 4 bases of the junction left unmatched. CDR3 loop: CASSPAGTGGSYEQYF. The CDR3 nucleotides are TGTGCCAGCTCACCGGCCGGGACAGGGGGCTCCTACGAGCAGTACTTC.

This clonotype was counted many times. The rearrangement joins TRBV5-1 to TRBJ2-1; tentatively, D is TRBD1 (5 bases). In germline, CDR1 is SGHRS, CDR2 YFSETQ. The CDR3 length is 12 residues. The ends were cut back, 3 bases at V and 9 bases at J, with 10 bases in the middle. As DNA, the CDR3 is TGCGCCAGCAGCTCCTTCAGGGCTGAGCAGTTCTTC. Protein product: CASSSFRAEQFF.